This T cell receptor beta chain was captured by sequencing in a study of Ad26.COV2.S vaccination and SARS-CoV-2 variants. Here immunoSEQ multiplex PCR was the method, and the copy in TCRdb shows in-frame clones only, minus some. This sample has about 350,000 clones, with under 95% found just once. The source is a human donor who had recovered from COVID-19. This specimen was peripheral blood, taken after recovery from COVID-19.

CDR3 in DNA: TGCGCCAGCAGCCCTACCCAGGTCCAGACCTATAACTATGGCTACACCTTC. Its translation: CASSPTQVQTYNYGYTF. This rearrangement joins TRBV5-1 to TRBJ1-2; D unresolved. Germline lookup yields CDR1 SGHRS and CDR2 YFSETQ. Trimming took off 4 bases at V and 1 base at J, with 20 bases between the two ends. The CDR3 extends over 17 amino acids.